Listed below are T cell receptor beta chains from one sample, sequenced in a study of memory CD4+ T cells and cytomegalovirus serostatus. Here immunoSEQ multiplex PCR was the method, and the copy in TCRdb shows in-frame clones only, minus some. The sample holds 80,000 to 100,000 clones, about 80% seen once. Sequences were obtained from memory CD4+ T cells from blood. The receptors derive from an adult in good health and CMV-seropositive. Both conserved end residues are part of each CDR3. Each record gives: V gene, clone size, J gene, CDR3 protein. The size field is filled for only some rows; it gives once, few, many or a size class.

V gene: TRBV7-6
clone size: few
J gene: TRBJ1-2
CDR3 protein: CASSFTGDYGYTF

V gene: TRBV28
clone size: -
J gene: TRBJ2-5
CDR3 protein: CASSGIETQYF

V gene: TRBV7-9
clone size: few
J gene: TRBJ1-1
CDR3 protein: CASSLLGLMNTEAFF

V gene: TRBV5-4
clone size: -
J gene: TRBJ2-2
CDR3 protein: CASTDPDRGEAGELFF

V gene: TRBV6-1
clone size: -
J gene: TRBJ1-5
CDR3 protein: CASRDRASSNQPQHF

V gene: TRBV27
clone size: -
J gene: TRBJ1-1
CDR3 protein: CASSLSINAGEAFF

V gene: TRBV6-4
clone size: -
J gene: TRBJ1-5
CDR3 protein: CARPGGSSNQPQHF

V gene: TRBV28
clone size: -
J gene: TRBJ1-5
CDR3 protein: CASSWGTEQPQHF

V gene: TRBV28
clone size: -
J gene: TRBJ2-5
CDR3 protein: CASSFKVGTETQYF

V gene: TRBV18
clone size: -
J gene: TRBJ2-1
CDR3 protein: CASSPPGGGPYNEQFF

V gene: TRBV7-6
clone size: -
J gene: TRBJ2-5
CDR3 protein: CASSLGGNGETQYF